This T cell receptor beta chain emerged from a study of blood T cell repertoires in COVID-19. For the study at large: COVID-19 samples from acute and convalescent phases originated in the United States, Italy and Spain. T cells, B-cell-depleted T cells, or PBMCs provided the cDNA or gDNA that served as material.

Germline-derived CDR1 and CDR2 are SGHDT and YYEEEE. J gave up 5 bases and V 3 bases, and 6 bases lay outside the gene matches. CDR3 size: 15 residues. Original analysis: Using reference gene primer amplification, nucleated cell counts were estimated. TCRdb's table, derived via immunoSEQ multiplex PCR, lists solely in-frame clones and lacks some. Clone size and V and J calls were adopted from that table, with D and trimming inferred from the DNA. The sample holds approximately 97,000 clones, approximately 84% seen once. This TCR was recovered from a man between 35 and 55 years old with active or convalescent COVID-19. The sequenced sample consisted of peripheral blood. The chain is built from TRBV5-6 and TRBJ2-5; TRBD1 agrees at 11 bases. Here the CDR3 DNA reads TGTGCCAGCAGCTATCGGACAGGGGGCTGGGAGACCCAGTACTTC. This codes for CASSYRTGGWETQYF.